This T cell receptor beta chain was profiled in a study of blood T cell repertoires in COVID-19. Trimming cost V 3 bases and J 2 bases, with 10 bases left between them. CDR1 LNHDA and CDR2 SQIVND come from the germline V gene (reference sequence). This CDR3 region has 14 residues. Per the study methods: How many nucleated cells were present was estimated from reference gene primer amplification. Only in-frame clones appear in the TCRdb table, and some are missing; sequencing was by immunoSEQ multiplex PCR. D and trimming were read from the DNA, whereas the V and J calls and clone size are those reported in that table. This table holds about 51,000 clones, 70% to 90% found once.

The sample was peripheral blood. The TCR was taken from a man at least 80 years old with active COVID-19. The chain couples TRBV19 to TRBJ1-2; a weak D match, TRBD1 (5 bases). The CDR3: CASSIGGSNYGYTF. In DNA form, the CDR3 reads TGTGCCAGTAGTATCGGGGGAAGCAACTATGGCTACACCTTC.